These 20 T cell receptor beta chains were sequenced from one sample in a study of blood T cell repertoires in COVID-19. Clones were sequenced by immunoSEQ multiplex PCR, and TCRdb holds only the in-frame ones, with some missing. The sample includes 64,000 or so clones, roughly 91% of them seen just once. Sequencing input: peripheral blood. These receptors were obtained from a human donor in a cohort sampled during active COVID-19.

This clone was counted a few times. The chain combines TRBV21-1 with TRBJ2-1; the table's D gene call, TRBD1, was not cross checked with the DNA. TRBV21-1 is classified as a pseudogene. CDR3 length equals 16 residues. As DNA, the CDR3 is TGTGCCAGCAGCAAATCCGGACAGGGGGATAGGGATGAGCAGTTCTTC. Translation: CASSKSGQGDRDEQFF.

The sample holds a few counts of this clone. CDR3 protein: CASSAQYNEQFF. The CDR3 nucleotides read TGTGCCAGCAGCGCCCAGTACAATGAGCAGTTCTTC. The chain is built from TRBV9 and TRBJ2-1, with D unclear. Germline-derived CDR1 and CDR2 are SGDLS and YYNGEE. The CDR3 covers 12 residues. Trimming shortened V by 3 bases and J by 4 bases, and 5 bases separated the two germline ends.

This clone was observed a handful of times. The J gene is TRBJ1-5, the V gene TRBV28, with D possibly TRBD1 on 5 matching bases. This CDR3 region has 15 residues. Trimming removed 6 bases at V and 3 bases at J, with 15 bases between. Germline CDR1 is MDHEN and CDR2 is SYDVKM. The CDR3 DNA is TGTGCCAGCAGAGGCAGGGCGAATAACAATCAGCCCCAGCATTTT. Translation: CASRGRANNNQPQHF. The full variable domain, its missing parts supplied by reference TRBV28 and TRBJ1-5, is DVKVTQSSRYLVKRTGEKVFLECVQDMDHENMFWYRQDPGLGLRLIYFSYDVKMKEKGDIPEGYSVSREKKERFSLILESASTNQTSMYLCASRGRANNNQPQHFGDGTRLSIL.

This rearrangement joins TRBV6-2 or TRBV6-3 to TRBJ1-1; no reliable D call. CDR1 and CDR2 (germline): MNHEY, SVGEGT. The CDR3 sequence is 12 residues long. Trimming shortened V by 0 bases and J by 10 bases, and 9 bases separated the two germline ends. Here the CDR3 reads CASSYSSSSAFF. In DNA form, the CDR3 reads TGTGCCAGCAGTTACTCTTCCTCGTCAGCTTTCTTT.

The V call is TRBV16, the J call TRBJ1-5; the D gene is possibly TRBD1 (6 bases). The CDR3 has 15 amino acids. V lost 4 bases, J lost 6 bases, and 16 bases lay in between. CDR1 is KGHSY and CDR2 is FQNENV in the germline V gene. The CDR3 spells CASSPTSTGSQPQHF. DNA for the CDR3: TGTGCCAGCAGCCCAACTTCGACAGGCTCTCAGCCCCAGCATTTT. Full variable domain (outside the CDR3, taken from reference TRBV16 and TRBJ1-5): GEEVAQTPKHLVRGEGQKAKLYCAPIKGHSYVFWYQQVLKNEFKFLISFQNENVFDETGMPKERFSAKCLPNSPCSLEIQATKLEDSAVYFCASSPTSTGSQPQHFGDGTRLSIL.

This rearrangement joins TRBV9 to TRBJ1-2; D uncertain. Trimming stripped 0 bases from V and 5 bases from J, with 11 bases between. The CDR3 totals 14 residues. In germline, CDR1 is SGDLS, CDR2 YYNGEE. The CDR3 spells CASSVGPVSYGYTF. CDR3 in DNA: TGTGCCAGCAGCGTAGGTCCAGTATCATATGGCTACACCTTC.

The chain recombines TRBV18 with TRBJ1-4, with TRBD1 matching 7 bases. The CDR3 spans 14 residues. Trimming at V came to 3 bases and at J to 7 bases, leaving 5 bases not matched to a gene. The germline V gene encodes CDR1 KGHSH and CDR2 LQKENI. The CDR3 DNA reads TGTGCCAGCTCACCGACAGGGCTAAGTGAAAAACTGTTTTTT. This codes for CASSPTGLSEKLFF.

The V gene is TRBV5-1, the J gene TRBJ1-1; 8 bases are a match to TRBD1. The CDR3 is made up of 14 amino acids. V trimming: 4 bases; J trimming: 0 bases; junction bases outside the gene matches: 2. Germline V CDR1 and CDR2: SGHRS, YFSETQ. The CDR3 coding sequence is TGCGCCAGCAGCGGACAGGGAGTGAACACTGAAGCTTTCTTT. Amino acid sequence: CASSGQGVNTEAFF.

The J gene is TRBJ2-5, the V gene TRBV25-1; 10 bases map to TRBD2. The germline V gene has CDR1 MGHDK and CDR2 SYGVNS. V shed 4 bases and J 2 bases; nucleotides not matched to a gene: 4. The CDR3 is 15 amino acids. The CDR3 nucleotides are TGTGCCAGCAGTGGCCTAGCGGGAGTGCAAGAGACCCAGTACTTC. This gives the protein CASSGLAGVQETQYF.

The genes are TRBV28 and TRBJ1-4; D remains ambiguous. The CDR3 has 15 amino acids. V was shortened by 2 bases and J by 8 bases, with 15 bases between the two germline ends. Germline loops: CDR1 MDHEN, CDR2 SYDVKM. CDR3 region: CASSLPGGNSEKLFF. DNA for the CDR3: TGTGCCAGCAGTTTACCGGGAGGGAATAGCGAAAAACTGTTTTTT.

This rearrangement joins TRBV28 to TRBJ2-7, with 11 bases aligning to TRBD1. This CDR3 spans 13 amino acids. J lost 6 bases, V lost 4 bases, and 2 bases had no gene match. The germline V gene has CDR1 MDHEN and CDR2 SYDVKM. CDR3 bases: TGTGCCAGCAGTTCGGGACAGGGGGGCGAGCAGTACTTC. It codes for CASSSGQGGEQYF.

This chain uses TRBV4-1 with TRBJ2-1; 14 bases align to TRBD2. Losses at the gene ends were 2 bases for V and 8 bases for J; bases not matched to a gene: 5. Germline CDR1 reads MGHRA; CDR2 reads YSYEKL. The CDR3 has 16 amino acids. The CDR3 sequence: CASSQIGTSGSYEQFF. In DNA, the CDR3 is TGCGCCAGCAGCCAAATTGGGACTAGCGGGAGCTATGAGCAGTTCTTC.

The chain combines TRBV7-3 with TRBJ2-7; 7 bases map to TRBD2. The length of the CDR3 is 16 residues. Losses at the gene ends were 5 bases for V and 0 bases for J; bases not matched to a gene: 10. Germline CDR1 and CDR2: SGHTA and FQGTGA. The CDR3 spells CASSPPGERDSYEQYF. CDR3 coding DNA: TGTGCCAGCAGCCCCCCGGGTGAGCGGGACTCCTACGAGCAGTACTTC.

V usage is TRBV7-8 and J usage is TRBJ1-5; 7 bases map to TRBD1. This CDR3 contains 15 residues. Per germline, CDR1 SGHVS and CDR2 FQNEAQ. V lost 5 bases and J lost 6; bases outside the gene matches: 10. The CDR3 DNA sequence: TGTGCCAGCAGCCGAGACAGGGATTTAGGTCAGCCCCAGCATTTT. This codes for CASSRDRDLGQPQHF.

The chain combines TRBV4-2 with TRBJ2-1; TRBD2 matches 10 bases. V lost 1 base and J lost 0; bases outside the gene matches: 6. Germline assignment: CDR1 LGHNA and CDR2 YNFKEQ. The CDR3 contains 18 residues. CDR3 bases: TGTGCCAGCAGCCAAGCGACTAGCGGGCAGAGCTCCTACAATGAGCAGTTCTTC. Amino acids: CASSQATSGQSSYNEQFF.

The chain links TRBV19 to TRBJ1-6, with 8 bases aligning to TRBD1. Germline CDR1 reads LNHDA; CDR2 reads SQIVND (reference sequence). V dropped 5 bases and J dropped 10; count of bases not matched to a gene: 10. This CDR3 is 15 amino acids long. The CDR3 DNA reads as TGTGCCAGTAGTCTACAGGGGGTCAGTGAGTCACCCCTCCACTTT. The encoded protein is CASSLQGVSESPLHF.

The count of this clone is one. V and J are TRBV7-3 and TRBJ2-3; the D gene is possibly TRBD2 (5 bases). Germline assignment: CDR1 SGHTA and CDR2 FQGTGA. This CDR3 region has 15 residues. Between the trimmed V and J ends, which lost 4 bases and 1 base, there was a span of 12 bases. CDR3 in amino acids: CASSSSIVGTDTQYF. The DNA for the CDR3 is TGTGCCAGCAGCTCTAGCATAGTTGGCACAGATACGCAGTATTTT.

The CDR3 loop reads CASSFGQGNTGELFF. CDR3 sequence (DNA): TGTGCCAGCAGCTTTGGTCAGGGGAACACCGGGGAGCTGTTTTTT. The chain joins TRBV11-3 to TRBJ2-2; possibly TRBD1 for D (5 bases). Trimming took 3 bases from V and 1 from J, leaving 9 bases between them. CDR1 is SGHNT, CDR2 YENEEA, per germline. The CDR3 has 15 amino acids.

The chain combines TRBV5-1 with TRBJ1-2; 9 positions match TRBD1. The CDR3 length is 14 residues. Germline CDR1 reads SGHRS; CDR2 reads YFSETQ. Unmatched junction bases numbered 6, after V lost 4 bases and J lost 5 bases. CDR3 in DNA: TGCGCCAGCAGCCGACCGGACAGGGGATATGGCTACACCTTC. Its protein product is CASSRPDRGYGYTF.

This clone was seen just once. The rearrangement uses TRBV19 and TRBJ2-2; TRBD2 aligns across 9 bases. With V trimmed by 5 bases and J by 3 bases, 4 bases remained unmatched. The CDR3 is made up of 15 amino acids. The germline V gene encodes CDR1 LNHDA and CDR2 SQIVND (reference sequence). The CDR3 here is CASSLRLADTGELFF. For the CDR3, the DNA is TGTGCCAGTAGTCTTCGACTAGCGGACACCGGGGAGCTGTTTTTT.